In this sample, the clone carrying this T cell receptor beta chain turned up a few times. This record comes from a study of T cells in Graves' hyperthyroidism and ophthalmopathy. There were TCR beta CDR3 regions amplified from RNA transcripts. The TCR CDR3 first-round RT-PCR relied on the HTBI primer set. TCRdb independently ran MiXCR on the multiplex PCR reads; one entry per CDR3 protein. The table has hundreds of thousands of distinct CDR3 sequences, around a sixth seen once; the top ten hold around 17%. CDR1 LGHDT and CDR2 YNNKEL come from the germline V gene (reference sequence). The CDR3 extends over 15 amino acids. V was clipped by 3 bases and J by 7 bases, with 13 bases between them.

Sequencing was done on a sample of blood. The chain carries TRBV3-1 and TRBJ1-6; the D is unclear. This TCR was recovered from a woman between 50 and 59 years old with Graves' hyperthyroidism that later progressed to Graves' ophthalmopathy. CDR3 sequence: CASSQNLQGNSPLHF. CDR3 DNA: TGTGCCAGCAGCCAGAACCTCCAAGGGAATTCACCCCTCCACTTT. The full variable domain, completed using reference TRBV3-1 and TRBJ1-6, is DTAVSQTPKYLVTQMGNDKSIKCEQNLGHDTMYWYKQDSKKFLKIMFSYNNKELIINETVPNRFSPKSPDKAHLNLHINSLELGDSAVYFCASSQNLQGNSPLHFGNGTRLTVT.